This T cell receptor (beta chain) was obtained from a study of cytomegalovirus exposure and HLA in healthy donors. Both 60 Vbeta primers and 13 Jbeta primers went into the PCR. Assay used: immunoSEQ multiplex PCR; TCRdb lists only in-frame clones, some missing. The sample lists 110,000 or so clones; 77% were seen once. CDR1 and CDR2 from the germline V gene are MNHEY and SMNVEV (reference sequence). This CDR3 is 17 amino acids long. J lost 4 bases, V lost 4 bases, and 13 bases had no gene match. The source is a man aged 45-65 years in good health and CMV-seropositive. The chain combines TRBV27 with TRBJ1-2; 9 nucleotides match TRBD1. Input material: PBMCs. CDR3: CASSSRRPGTGFYGYTF. As DNA, the CDR3 is TGTGCCAGCAGTTCGCGTCGTCCCGGGACAGGGTTCTATGGCTACACCTTC.